Included here is one TCR beta chain sequence, with context. What it recognizes is unknown. This sample was included in a study of early T cells in non-severe SARS-CoV-2 infection. Study information: Sequencing used unsorted whole-blood bulk RNA, so chains lack pairing.

General observations from the study: Comparison of clonotypes with VDJdb favored anti-spike CD8 responses while missing private and CD4 specificities.

The CDR3 runs 16 residues. The V gene end was trimmed by 2 bases and the J gene end by 4 bases; junction bases not matched to a gene: 9. Individual cDNA molecules received unique molecular identifiers. Each CDR3 protein gets one entry after TCRdb re-called the 5' RACE reads with MiXCR. The sample lists tens of thousands of distinct CDR3 sequences; about 12% were seen once. The rearrangement joins TRBV5-3 to TRBJ1-1, with TRBD1 matching 9 bases. TRBV5-3 is treated as an ORF (open reading frame) with a function not yet certain. The sequence derives from an adult who was a healthcare worker with PCR-confirmed SARS-CoV-2 infection or an uninfected control (not recorded which). Input material: whole blood. The CDR3 loop is CARSFSPDRGTTEAFF. The CDR3 bases are TGTGCCAGAAGCTTTTCTCCTGACAGGGGGACCACTGAAGCTTTCTTT.